A single sample is the source of the 2 T cell receptor beta chains below, sequenced in a study of OX40 agonist ivuxolimab in advanced cancers. Only in-frame clones appear in the TCRdb table, and some are missing; sequencing was by immunoSEQ multiplex PCR. The sample holds roughly 45,000 clones, over 90% seen once. The specimen was CD4+ or CD8+ T cells sorted from blood, collected in a trial of the OX40 agonist ivuxolimab. These receptor sequences come from an adult with an advanced solid tumor such as melanoma, head and neck, liver or kidney cancer.

The chain links TRBV9 to TRBJ1-2; D unresolved. The CDR3 totals 16 residues. Looked up from germline, CDR1 is SGDLS and CDR2 is YYNGEE. The ends were cut back, 4 bases at V and 0 bases at J, with 16 bases in the middle. The CDR3 region is CASSPELTDPNYGYTF. The CDR3 bases are TGTGCCAGCAGCCCCGAGTTGACGGACCCTAACTATGGCTACACCTTC.

The J gene is TRBJ2-5, the V gene TRBV2, with 7 bases fitting TRBD2. This CDR3 has 15 amino acids. Germline loops: CDR1 SNHLY, CDR2 FYNNEI. V was clipped by 5 bases and J by 1 base; unmatched bases: 7. CDR3 nucleotide sequence: TGTGCCAGCAGTATCCAGCGGGGAGGCCAAGAGACCCAGTACTTC. Amino acids: CASSIQRGGQETQYF.